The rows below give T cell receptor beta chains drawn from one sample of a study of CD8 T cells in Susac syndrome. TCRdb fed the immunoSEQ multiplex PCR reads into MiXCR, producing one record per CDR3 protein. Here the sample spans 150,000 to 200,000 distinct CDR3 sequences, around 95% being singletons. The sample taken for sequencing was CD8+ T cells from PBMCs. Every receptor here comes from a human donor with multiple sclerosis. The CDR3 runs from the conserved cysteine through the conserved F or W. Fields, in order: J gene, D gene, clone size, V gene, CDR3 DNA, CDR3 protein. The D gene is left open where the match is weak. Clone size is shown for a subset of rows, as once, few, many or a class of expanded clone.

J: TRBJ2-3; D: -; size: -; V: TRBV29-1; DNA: TGCAGCGTTGATGCAAGGCCAAACCTGAGAGATACGCAGTATTTT; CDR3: CSVDARPNLRDTQYF
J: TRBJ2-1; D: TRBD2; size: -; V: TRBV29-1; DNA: TGCAGCGTACCAACTAGCGGGAAGTACAATGAGCAGTTCTTC; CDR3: CSVPTSGKYNEQFF
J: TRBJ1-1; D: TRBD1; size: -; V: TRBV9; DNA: TGTGCCAGCAGCCCACGACAGGGTGGCAGCACTGAAGCTTTCTTT; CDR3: CASSPRQGGSTEAFF
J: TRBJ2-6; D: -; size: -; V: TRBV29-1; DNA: TGCAGCGTTTATACCGACGCCTACTCTGGGGCCAACGTCCTGACTTTC; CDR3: CSVYTDAYSGANVLTF
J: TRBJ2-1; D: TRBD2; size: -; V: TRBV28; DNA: TGTGCCAGCAGTTTACCCTCTAGCGGGAGGGCCTACGGGAATGAGCAGTTCTTC; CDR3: CASSLPSSGRAYGNEQFF
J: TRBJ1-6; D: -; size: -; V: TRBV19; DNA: TGTGCCAGTAGTAGCTTCGAGGAGATTAATTCACCCCTCCACTTT; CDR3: CASSSFEEINSPLHF
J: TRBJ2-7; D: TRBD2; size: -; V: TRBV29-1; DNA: TGCAGCGTTGGGCTAGCGGGAGTACCCGGCGGCTACGAGCAGTACTTC; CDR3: CSVGLAGVPGGYEQYF
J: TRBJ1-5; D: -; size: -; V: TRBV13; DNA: TGTGCCAGCAGCCTCGGGGGAGGAGGGCAGCCCCAGCATTTT; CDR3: CASSLGGGGQPQHF
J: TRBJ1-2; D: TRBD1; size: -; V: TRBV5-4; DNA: TGTGCCAGCAGCTTGGGGGACAGCCTTAACTATGGCTACACCTTC; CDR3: CASSLGDSLNYGYTF
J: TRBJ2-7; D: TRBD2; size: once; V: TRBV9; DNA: TGTGCCAGCAGCCCACTAGCGGGGGGGCCCCACGAGCAGTACTTC; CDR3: CASSPLAGGPHEQYF
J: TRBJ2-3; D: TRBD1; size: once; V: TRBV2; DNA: TGTGCCAGCAGTGGGGGACAGTCTGCAACGTCGGATACGCAGTATTTT; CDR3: CASSGGQSATSDTQYF
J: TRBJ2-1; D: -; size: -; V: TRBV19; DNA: TGTGCCAGTAGTATTCGGGGCGGCAATGAGCAGTTCTTC; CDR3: CASSIRGGNEQFF
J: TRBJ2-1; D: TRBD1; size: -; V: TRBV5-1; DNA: TGCGCCAGCAGCTCAATTACAGGGGGCGCAGGCAATGAGCAGTTCTTC; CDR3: CASSSITGGAGNEQFF
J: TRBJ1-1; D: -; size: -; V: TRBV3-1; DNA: TGTGCCAGCAGCCAAGGAGTCACCAATCGAGCTTTCTTT; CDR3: CASSQGVTNRAFF
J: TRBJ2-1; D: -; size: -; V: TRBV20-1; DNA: TGCAGTGCTCGGGACCCGATGTTCTCCTACAATGAGCAGTTCTTC; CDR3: CSARDPMFSYNEQFF
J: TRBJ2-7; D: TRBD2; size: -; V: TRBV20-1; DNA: TGCAGTGCTACCGGGACTAGCGGGAGATCGGACTACGAGCAGTACTTC; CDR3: CSATGTSGRSDYEQYF
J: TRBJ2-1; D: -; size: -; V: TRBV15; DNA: TGTGCCACCAGGGATTCCGGGACATCGGGTGAGCAGTTCTTC; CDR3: CATRDSGTSGEQFF
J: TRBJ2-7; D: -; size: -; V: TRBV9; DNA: TGTGCCAGCAGCGACAGAAGCGACAGTTCCTACGAGCAGTACTTC; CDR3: CASSDRSDSSYEQYF
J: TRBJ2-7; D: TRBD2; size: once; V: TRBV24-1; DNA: TGTGCCACCCAGGACGGGACTAGCCCCTACGAGCAGTACTTC; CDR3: CATQDGTSPYEQYF
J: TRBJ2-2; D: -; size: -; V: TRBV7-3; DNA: TGTGCCAGCAATTCTTTGGGGAGGTCCGGGGAGCTGTTTTTT; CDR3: CASNSLGRSGELFF
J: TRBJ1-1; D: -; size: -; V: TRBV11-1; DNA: TGTGCCAGCAGCTTTGAAGCTTTCTTT; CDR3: CASSFEAFF
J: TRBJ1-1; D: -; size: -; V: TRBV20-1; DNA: TGCAGTGCTAGAGATCTTGGAAAGGGCGTTGGTGAAGCTTTCTTT; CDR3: CSARDLGKGVGEAFF
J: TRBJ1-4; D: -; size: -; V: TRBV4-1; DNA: TGCGCCAGCAGCCAACGGACAGCTCGGGGAAAACTGTTTTTT; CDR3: CASSQRTARGKLFF
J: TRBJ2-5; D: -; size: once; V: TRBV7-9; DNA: TGTGCCAGCAGCGCGTACCAAGAGACCCAGTACTTC; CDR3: CASSAYQETQYF
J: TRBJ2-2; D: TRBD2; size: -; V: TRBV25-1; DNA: TGTGCCAGCCGGGAGGGATGGGCCGGGGAGCTGTTTTTT; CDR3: CASREGWAGELFF
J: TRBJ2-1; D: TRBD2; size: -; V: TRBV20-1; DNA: TGCAGTGCTAGAGCCCCCCCGGGAGGTAGGGGTGAGCAGTTCTTC; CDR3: CSARAPPGGRGEQFF
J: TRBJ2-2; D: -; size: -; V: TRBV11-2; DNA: TGTGCCAGCAGCTCTTCCGGGGGAGCCGGGGAGCTGTTTTTT; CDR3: CASSSSGGAGELFF
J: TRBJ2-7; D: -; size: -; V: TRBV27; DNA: TGTGCCAGCAGCCGAGGACAGTTTAGCTACGAGCAGTACTTC; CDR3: CASSRGQFSYEQYF
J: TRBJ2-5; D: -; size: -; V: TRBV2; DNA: TGTGCCAGCAGCCCCCGCGGGGCGGGAGAGACCCAGTACTTC; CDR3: CASSPRGAGETQYF
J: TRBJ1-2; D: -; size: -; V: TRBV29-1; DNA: TGCAGTGGGGCAGACTACGAATCTGGCTACACCTTC; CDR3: CSGADYESGYTF
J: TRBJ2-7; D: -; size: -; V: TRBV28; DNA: TGTGCCAGCAGTTTCGGGGACCTAAATTCCTACGAGCAGTACTTC; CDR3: CASSFGDLNSYEQYF
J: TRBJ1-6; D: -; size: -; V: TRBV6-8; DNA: TGTGCCAGCAGTACGGAGGAACAGAATTCACCCCTCCACTTT; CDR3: CASSTEEQNSPLHF
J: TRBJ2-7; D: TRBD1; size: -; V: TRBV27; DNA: TGTGCCAGCAGTTTCGCCACAGGGGGCTACGAGCAGTACTTC; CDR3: CASSFATGGYEQYF
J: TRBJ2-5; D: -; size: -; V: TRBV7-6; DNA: TGTGCCAGCAGCTTAGAAGTACTTGGAGAGACCCAGTACTTC; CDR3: CASSLEVLGETQYF
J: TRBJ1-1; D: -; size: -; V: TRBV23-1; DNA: TGCGCCAGCAGTCAGGAATATCGGAGAACTGAAGCTTTCTTT; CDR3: CASSQEYRRTEAFF
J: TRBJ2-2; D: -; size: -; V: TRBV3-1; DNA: TGTGCCAGCAGCCAGTATTATAACACCGGGGAGCTGTTTTTT; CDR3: CASSQYYNTGELFF
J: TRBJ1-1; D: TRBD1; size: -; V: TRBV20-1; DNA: TGCAGTGCTATTTATAGACAGGGGAACACTGAAGCTTTCTTT; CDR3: CSAIYRQGNTEAFF
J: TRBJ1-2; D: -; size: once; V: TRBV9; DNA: TGTGCCAGCAGCACCCTCGGGGCAGCTAACTATGGCTACACCTTC; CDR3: CASSTLGAANYGYTF
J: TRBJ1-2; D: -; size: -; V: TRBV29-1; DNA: TGCAGCGTTGATGGTTATGGCTACACCTTC; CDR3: CSVDGYGYTF
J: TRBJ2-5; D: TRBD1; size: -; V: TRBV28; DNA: TGTGCCAGCAGTCCCTGGGACAGGGGGCAAGAGACCCAGTACTTC; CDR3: CASSPWDRGQETQYF
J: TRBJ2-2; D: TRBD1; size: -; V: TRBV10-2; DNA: TGCGCCAGCGATTGGACCGGGACAGGGACCGGGGAGCTGTTTTTT; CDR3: CASDWTGTGTGELFF
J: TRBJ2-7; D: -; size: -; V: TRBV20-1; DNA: TGCAGTGCTAGGTGGGCGGACGAGGGAGAGCAGTACTTC; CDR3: CSARWADEGEQYF
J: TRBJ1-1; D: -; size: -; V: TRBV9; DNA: TGTGCCAGCAGCGTTTCAGGACACGTGAACACTGAAGCTTTCTTT; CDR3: CASSVSGHVNTEAFF